This entry features one TCR beta chain sequence. TCRdb keeps only in-frame clones here, not all; method: immunoSEQ multiplex PCR. Found here are some 100,000 clones, around 89% of them singletons; the top ten hold 4.5% to 6%. The data originate from a study of blood T cell repertoires in COVID-19. Study-level background: Researchers got acute and convalescent COVID-19 samples from the United States, Italy and Spain. Sample material is recorded as cDNA or gDNA derived from T cells, B-cell-depleted T cells, or PBMCs.

The CDR3 consists of 13 residues. With V trimmed by 2 bases and J by 4 bases, 0 bases remained unmatched. This sequence joins TRBV12-3 or TRBV12-4 and TRBJ2-5; 8 nucleotides line up with TRBD1. Sequences were obtained from peripheral blood. The clonotype originates from a woman at least 80 years old with active COVID-19. CDR3 coding DNA: TGTGCCAGCAGTTTACAGGGGGCAGAGACCCAGTACTTC. Protein: CASSLQGAETQYF.